One sample yielded the 13 T cell receptor beta chains listed below, sequenced in a study of blood T cell repertoires in COVID-19. Measured with immunoSEQ multiplex PCR; TCRdb has only the in-frame clones, and not every one. The sample has about 190,000 clones; around 79% are singletons. The sample taken for sequencing was peripheral blood. These receptors all stem from a woman aged 45-60 years with acute or convalescent COVID-19.

The chain is built from TRBV28 and TRBJ1-6; D not certain. The germline V gene encodes CDR1 MDHEN and CDR2 SYDVKM. The CDR3 totals 14 residues. V shed 3 bases and J shed 5 bases, with 8 bases lying between them. The CDR3 sequence: CASSLSPDNSPLHF. CDR3 DNA sequence: TGTGCCAGCAGTTTGTCGCCGGATAATTCACCCCTCCACTTT.

The CDR3 bases are TGTGCCAGCAGTGGCCCCGGGGTTAGCGGGGTTGATACGCAGTATTTT. Amino acid sequence: CASSGPGVSGVDTQYF. V usage is TRBV6-1 and J usage is TRBJ2-3; 8 bases match TRBD2. The CDR3 spans 16 residues. Germline assignment: CDR1 MNHNS and CDR2 SASEGT. V dropped 4 bases and J dropped 6; count of bases not matched to a gene: 12.

This chain uses TRBV30 with TRBJ1-6; D is uncertain. The V end lost 2 bases, the J end lost 1 base, and 12 bases lay between the germline ends. CDR1 is GTSNPN and CDR2 is SVGIG in the germline V gene (reference sequence). The length of the CDR3 is 16 residues. The CDR3 reads CAWSSHGRSYNSPLHF. DNA of the CDR3: TGTGCCTGGAGTTCCCACGGTCGGTCCTATAATTCACCCCTCCACTTT. The variable domain in full, with the rest retrieved from reference TRBV30 and TRBJ1-6, is SQTIHQWPATLVQPVGSPLSLECTVEGTSNPNLYWYRQAAGRGLQLLFYSVGIGQISSEVPQNLSASRPQDRQFILSSKKLLLSDSGFYLCAWSSHGRSYNSPLHFGNGTRLTVT.

This chain joins TRBV7-9 and TRBJ2-3; weak D call: TRBD2 (6 bases). CDR1 and CDR2 (germline): SEHNR, FQNEAQ (reference sequence). This CDR3 spans 15 amino acids. Trimming pared 1 base from V and 5 bases from J, leaving 13 bases between. CDR3 amino acids: CASSLDIGGIDTQYF. The CDR3 DNA sequence: TGTGCCAGCAGCTTAGACATTGGCGGGATAGATACGCAGTATTTT. Full variable domain (rest looked up from reference TRBV7-9 and TRBJ2-3): DTGVSQNPRHKITKRGQNVTFRCDPISEHNRLYWYRQTLGQGPEFLTYFQNEAQLEKSRLLSDRFSAERPKGSFSTLEIQRTEQGDSAMYLCASSLDIGGIDTQYFGPGTRLTVL.

The chain couples TRBV5-5 to TRBJ2-3; 8 positions agree with TRBD2. From germline, CDR1 is SGHKS and CDR2 YYEKEE (reference sequence). The V gene end was trimmed by 0 bases and the J gene end by 1 base; junction bases not matched to a gene: 7. CDR3 length: 17 amino acids. CDR3 nucleotide sequence: TGTGCCAGCAGCTTGGGAATGGGACTAGACGGCACAGATACGCAGTATTTT. Its protein product is CASSLGMGLDGTDTQYF.

The V call is TRBV27, the J call TRBJ2-7; 10 bases are a match to TRBD2. CDR1 and CDR2 from the germline V gene are MNHEY and SMNVEV (reference sequence). The CDR3 extends over 16 amino acids. Trimming removed 0 bases from V and 0 bases from J; junction bases left unmatched: 2. The CDR3 region is CASSLSASGSSYEQYF. Written as DNA, the CDR3 is TGTGCCAGCAGTTTATCCGCTAGCGGGAGCTCCTACGAGCAGTACTTC.

The chain uses TRBV21-1 and TRBJ2-1; the listed D gene, TRBD2, was not tested against the DNA. TRBV21-1 is assigned pseudogene status. The CDR3 runs 21 residues. This CDR3 reads CASSNPREGIWYEPRANEQFF. The CDR3 DNA is TGTGCCAGCAGCAACCCCCGTGAGGGAATCTGGTACGAACCCCGTGCCAATGAGCAGTTCTTC.

Regarding this clone: Other DNA sequences within the sample encode an identical CDR3. The chain combines TRBV7-8 with TRBJ2-5; D unresolved. The CDR3 consists of 12 residues. CDR1 and CDR2 (germline): SGHVS, FQNEAQ. Between the trimmed V and J ends, which lost 3 bases and 4 bases, there was a span of 6 bases. CDR3 coding DNA: TGTGCCAGCAGCTTTAATAGAGAGACCCAGTACTTC. Amino acids: CASSFNRETQYF.

This clone appeared a few times. The J gene is TRBJ2-3, the V gene TRBV29-1; weak D call: TRBD1 (6 bases). Germline V gives CDR1 SQVTM, CDR2 ANQGSEA. The CDR3 covers 15 residues. Trimming removed 6 bases at V and 0 bases at J, with 16 bases between. The CDR3 sequence: CSVVRGAFSTDTQYF. As DNA, the CDR3 is TGCAGCGTGGTCAGGGGAGCGTTTAGCACAGATACGCAGTATTTT.

This sequence joins TRBV15 and TRBJ2-5; no definite D call. CDR1 and CDR2 from the germline V gene are LNHNV and YYDKDF (reference sequence). The CDR3 totals 15 residues. Deletions cut 0 bases from V and 7 bases from J, with 15 bases between. The CDR3 DNA is TGTGCCACCAGCAGAGATGCTCGGCAAGCAGGGACCCAGTACTTC. Translated, it gives CATSRDARQAGTQYF.

The genes are TRBV11-2 and TRBJ1-2, with a weak D call TRBD1 (5 bases). The germline gives CDR1 SGHAT, CDR2 FQNNGV. The CDR3 consists of 14 residues. The V end was cut by 5 bases, the J end by 0 bases, with 10 bases between. The CDR3: CASSIQGTNYGYTF. CDR3 DNA sequence: TGTGCCAGCAGCATTCAGGGTACTAACTATGGCTACACCTTC.

The chain combines TRBV18 with TRBJ1-4; the D gene is possibly TRBD1 (5 bases). V shed 0 bases and J shed 0 bases, with 5 bases lying between them. CDR3 length: 15 residues. Germline values: CDR1 KGHSH, CDR2 LQKENI. CDR3 bases: TGTGCCAGCTCACCACCGACAGCAACTAATGAAAAACTGTTTTTT. This translates into CASSPPTATNEKLFF. The entire variable domain, with the rest obtained from reference TRBV18 and TRBJ1-4, is as follows: NAGVMQNPRHLVRRRGQEARLRCSPMKGHSHVYWYRQLPEEGLKFMVYLQKENIIDESGMPKERFSAEFPKEGPSILRIQQVVRGDSAAYFCASSPPTATNEKLFFGSGTQLSVL.

The V gene is TRBV7-6, the J gene TRBJ1-5; no clear D gene. Germline assignment: CDR1 SGHVS and CDR2 FNYEAQ. With 1 base removed from V and 0 bases from J, the gap between germline ends came to 7 bases. The CDR3 totals 15 residues. The CDR3 is CASSLVAFSNQPQHF. The CDR3 nucleotides read TGTGCCAGCAGCTTAGTGGCATTTAGCAATCAGCCCCAGCATTTT.